The 23 T cell receptor beta chains presented below share a single source sample, sequenced in a study of blood T cell repertoires in COVID-19. Some clones are missing from TCRdb's copy, which holds only in-frame ones; the method was immunoSEQ multiplex PCR. The data show more than 110,000 clones, 85% seen once. Sequencing was done on a sample of peripheral blood. The receptors come from a man between 50 and 59 years old with acute or convalescent COVID-19.

The chain joins TRBV28 to TRBJ2-3, with a possible D match to TRBD2 (5 bases). This CDR3 is 12 amino acids long. In germline, CDR1 is MDHEN, CDR2 SYDVKM. V shed 6 bases and J shed 6 bases, with 10 bases lying between them. The CDR3 is CASSDPGDTQYF. As DNA, the CDR3 is TGTGCCAGCAGCGACCCGGGGGATACGCAGTATTTT. The entire variable domain, with the rest obtained from reference TRBV28 and TRBJ2-3, is as follows: DVKVTQSSRYLVKRTGEKVFLECVQDMDHENMFWYRQDPGLGLRLIYFSYDVKMKEKGDIPEGYSVSREKKERFSLILESASTNQTSMYLCASSDPGDTQYFGPGTRLTVL.

The chain is built from TRBV7-8 and TRBJ2-1; possibly TRBD1 for D (5 bases). The CDR3 length is 19 residues. The V end was cut by 4 bases, the J end by 14 bases, with 36 bases between. CDR1 SGHVS and CDR2 FQNEAQ come from the germline V gene. The CDR3 region has the DNA TGTGCCAGCAGCTCCCGGCTAAGTACAGGAGCCCAAAGGAGAATGAATAAGTTCTTC. Encoded protein: CASSSRLSTGAQRRMNKFF. The whole variable domain, filled in from reference TRBV7-8 and TRBJ2-1, reads GAGVSQSPRYKVAKRGQDVALRCDPISGHVSLFWYQQALGQGPEFLTYFQNEAQLDKSGLPSDRFFAERPEGSVSTLKIQRTQQEDSAVYLCASSSRLSTGAQRRMNKFFGPGTRLTVL.

V is TRBV10-3 and J is TRBJ2-1, with D tentatively TRBD1 (6 bases). CDR3 size: 17 residues. Germline V gene data show CDR1 as ENHRY and CDR2 as SYGVKD. Trimming took off 2 bases at V and 6 bases at J, with 20 bases between the two ends. The DNA of the CDR3 is TGTGCCATCAGTGAGCTTCAAACAGGGTCGACGGCCAATGAGCAGTTCTTC. Amino acids: CAISELQTGSTANEQFF.

The rearrangement joins TRBV12-5 to TRBJ2-1; D not resolved. Trimming removed 10 bases from V and 3 bases from J, with 16 bases in between. The germline V gene has CDR1 LGHNT and CDR2 FRNRAP. CDR3 length: 14 residues. CDR3 bases: TGTGCTACCCTTCCTATGCTAGGCTACAATGAGCAGTTCTTC. It is translated as CATLPMLGYNEQFF. Full variable domain (remainder filled in from reference TRBV12-5 and TRBJ2-1): DARVTQTPRHKVTEMGQEVTMRCQPILGHNTVFWYRQTMMQGLELLAYFRNRAPLDDSGMPKDRFSAEMPDATLATLKIQPSEPRDSAVYFCATLPMLGYNEQFFGPGTRLTVL.

The chain couples TRBV5-1 to TRBJ2-2; TRBD2 matches at 7 bases. The ends lost 1 base at V and 4 bases at J; junction bases unmatched: 10. Germline V gene data show CDR1 as SGHRS and CDR2 as YFSETQ. CDR3 length: 17 residues. The CDR3 sequence: CASSLFSSGEITGELFF. The CDR3 bases are TGCGCCAGCAGCTTGTTTTCTAGCGGAGAAATCACCGGGGAGCTGTTTTTT.

Comment on this clone: One end of the junction is discordant with germline, which a read error may explain. This chain connects TRBV18 to TRBJ2-3; D uncertain. The CDR3 is 11 amino acids. Germline CDR1 KGHSH, CDR2 LQKENI. CDR3 coding DNA: TGTGCCAGCTCACCCGAAGATACGCGGTATTTT. It encodes CASSPEDTRYF.

The chain carries TRBV7-2 and TRBJ2-3; 7 bases align to TRBD2. Germline V lookup: CDR1 SGHTA, CDR2 FQGNSA. The length of the CDR3 is 19 residues. V dropped 3 bases and J dropped 4; count of bases not matched to a gene: 19. The CDR3 nucleotides are TGTGCCAGCAGCTTGCGGGGAGGGGTCCCCGTAGGGTCGGCAGATACGCAGTATTTT. Residues: CASSLRGGVPVGSADTQYF.

The chain employs TRBV27 and TRBJ2-3, with 8 nucleotides matching TRBD2. The V and J ends lost 5 bases and 0 bases, in that order; junction bases with no gene match: 7. Germline values: CDR1 MNHEY, CDR2 SMNVEV (reference sequence). The CDR3 is made up of 16 amino acids. As DNA, the CDR3 is TGTGCCAGCAGTCCGCCGGGACTAGTTAGCACAGATACGCAGTATTTT. Translating gives CASSPPGLVSTDTQYF.

Comments on this clone: Other DNA sequences in this specimen translate into the identical CDR3. V usage is TRBV19 and J usage is TRBJ2-2; a possible D gene is TRBD1 (6 bases). Trimming cost V 6 bases and J 8 bases, with 16 bases left between them. Germline V gene sequence: CDR1 LNHDA, CDR2 SQIVND (reference sequence). This CDR3 comprises 14 residues. The CDR3, as DNA: TGTGCCAGTAGGGACAGCAACGGGTATGGGGAGCTGTTTTTT. It codes for CASRDSNGYGELFF. The full variable domain, its missing parts supplied by reference TRBV19 and TRBJ2-2, is DGGITQSPKYLFRKEGQNVTLSCEQNLNHDAMYWYRQDPGQGLRLIYYSQIVNDFQKGDIAEGYSVSREKKESFPLTVTSAQKNPTAFYLCASRDSNGYGELFFGEGSRLTVL.

CDR3 sequence (DNA): TGTGCCGGACTCTCAGGGGCGGACGAGCAGTACTTC. Its protein is CAGLSGADEQYF. The chain joins TRBV30 to TRBJ2-7, with TRBD1 as a possible D gene (6 bases). The CDR3 extends over 12 amino acids. V lost 8 bases to trimming and J lost 5 bases, with 16 bases between them. Germline V gene lookup returns CDR1 GTSNPN and CDR2 SVGIG (reference sequence).

This rearrangement joins TRBV3-1 (or the pseudogene TRBV3-2) to TRBJ2-4; weak D call: TRBD1 (5 bases). Germline values: CDR1 LGHDT, CDR2 YNNKEL (reference sequence). V lost 3 bases and J 7 bases, leaving 10 bases between the germline ends. The CDR3 has 13 residues. The CDR3 region is CASSQGPRNIQYF. In nucleotides, the CDR3 is TGTGCCAGCAGCCAGGGGCCCAGGAACATTCAGTACTTC.

This rearrangement joins TRBV5-1 to TRBJ1-1, with 7 bases fitting TRBD1. The CDR3 is 16 residues long. V lost 4 bases, J lost 4 bases, and 13 bases stayed unmatched. In germline, CDR1 is SGHRS, CDR2 YFSETQ. CDR3 nucleotide sequence: TGCGCCAGCAGCCCAAGGAATCCGGGACAGCCCACTGAAGCTTTCTTT. This translates into CASSPRNPGQPTEAFF.

The V gene is TRBV11-2, the J gene TRBJ2-7, with D unclear. V was trimmed by 3 bases and J by 7 bases, leaving 16 bases between them. Germline V gives CDR1 SGHAT, CDR2 FQNNGV. CDR3 length equals 14 residues. CDR3 DNA: TGTGCCAGCAGCTTGGAACGACACTTTTTTGAGCAGTACTTC. It yields the protein CASSLERHFFEQYF. The whole variable domain, remainder taken from reference TRBV11-2 and TRBJ2-7, is EAGVAQSPRYKIIEKRQSVAFWCNPISGHATLYWYQQILGQGPKLLIQFQNNGVVDDSQLPKDRFSAERLKGVDSTLKIQPAKLEDSAVYLCASSLERHFFEQYFGPGTRLTVT.

This clone was counted between two and nine times. CDR3 loop: CASSQGPLYGYTF. The CDR3, as DNA: TGTGCCAGCAGCCAAGGTCCGTTGTATGGCTACACCTTC. The V and J genes are TRBV3-1 (or the pseudogene TRBV3-2) and TRBJ1-2; D gene ambiguous. CDR1 is LGHDT and CDR2 is YNNKEL in the germline V gene (reference sequence). The V and J ends lost 1 base and 5 bases respectively, with 8 bases between them. The CDR3 consists of 13 residues.

This rearrangement joins TRBV19 to TRBJ1-5, with 7 positions matching TRBD1. Germline values: CDR1 LNHDA, CDR2 SQIVND (reference sequence). The CDR3 runs to 16 residues. V gave up 1 base and J gave up 2 bases; unmatched junction bases: 5. The CDR3 nucleotides read TGTGCCAGTAGTATAGTTACTACAGGGGGCAATCAGCCCCAGCATTTT. Protein: CASSIVTTGGNQPQHF. The full variable domain, with the rest looked up from reference TRBV19 and TRBJ1-5, is DGGITQSPKYLFRKEGQNVTLSCEQNLNHDAMYWYRQDPGQGLRLIYYSQIVNDFQKGDIAEGYSVSREKKESFPLTVTSAQKNPTAFYLCASSIVTTGGNQPQHFGDGTRLSIL.

This chain uses TRBV27 with TRBJ1-2; D might be TRBD1 (6 bases). CDR1 is MNHEY and CDR2 is SMNVEV in the germline V gene (reference sequence). V dropped 0 bases and J dropped 5 bases, with 13 bases sitting between them. The CDR3 runs 15 residues. The DNA of the CDR3 is TGTGCCAGCAGTTTATCAAAAGGGGGGGTATATGGCTACACCTTC. Translation gives CASSLSKGGVYGYTF.

The J gene is TRBJ2-1, the V gene TRBV24-1; 11 bases match TRBD2. This CDR3 comprises 17 residues. V trimming: 7 bases; J trimming: 0 bases; junction bases outside the gene matches: 7. In germline, CDR1 is KGHDR, CDR2 SFDVKD. Here the CDR3 reads CATRGTSGSSSYNEQFF. In DNA form, the CDR3 reads TGTGCCACCAGAGGGACTAGCGGAAGTAGCTCCTACAATGAGCAGTTCTTC.

Only a few counts were recorded for this clone. V and J are TRBV6-5 and TRBJ2-7; 7 bases are shared with TRBD2. The germline CDR1 and CDR2 sequences are MNHEY and SVGAGI. The V segment lost 9 bases and the J segment 3 bases; nucleotides outside the gene matches: 2. This CDR3 has 11 amino acids. This chain's CDR3 is CASGDYYEQYF. CDR3 DNA: TGTGCCAGTGGGGACTACTACGAGCAGTACTTC.

This chain uses TRBV6-5 with TRBJ1-5; 7 bases agree with TRBD1. The CDR3 has 13 residues. CDR1 is MNHEY, CDR2 SVGAGI, per germline. The J segment lost 9 bases and the V segment lost 6 bases, leaving 8 bases of the junction unmatched. The CDR3 DNA follows: TGTGCCAGCAGGCGGGACAGCCTGGGGCCCCAGCATTTT. Translated: CASRRDSLGPQHF.

This sequence joins TRBV5-1 and TRBJ2-7, with D uncertain. The CDR3 covers 13 residues. The germline V and J ends were trimmed by 9 bases and 3 bases, with 16 bases remaining between them. The germline V gene has CDR1 SGHRS and CDR2 YFSETQ. Here the CDR3 DNA reads TGCGCCACTTCGAGGCAGCCGGACTACGAGCAGTACTTC. This codes for CATSRQPDYEQYF.

CDR3 nucleotide sequence: TGTGCCAGCAGTGGGGGAGTGTGGCAGCCCCAGCATTTT. It encodes CASSGGVWQPQHF. The chain couples TRBV2 to TRBJ1-5; D is uncertain. Germline V CDR1 and CDR2: SNHLY, FYNNEI. This CDR3 has 13 residues. Trimming shortened V by 4 bases and J by 7 bases, and 11 bases separated the two germline ends.

This rearrangement joins TRBV4-1 to TRBJ2-1; 11 bases match TRBD2. Per germline, CDR1 MGHRA and CDR2 YSYEKL. J gave up 6 bases and V 1 base, and 14 bases lay outside the gene matches. The CDR3 spans 19 residues. CDR3: CASSQARALLAGAVNEQFF. The CDR3 nucleotides read TGCGCCAGCAGCCAAGCCCGAGCTCTACTAGCGGGAGCCGTCAATGAGCAGTTCTTC.

For the CDR3, the DNA is TGTGCCAGCAGCCCCACCAGGGGTGGTAATTCACCCCTCCACTTT. This translates into CASSPTRGGNSPLHF. The chain is built from TRBV9 and TRBJ1-6; tentative D call: TRBD1 (6 bases). V lost 4 bases to trimming and J lost 6 bases, with 14 bases between them. This CDR3 region has 15 residues. Germline lookup yields CDR1 SGDLS and CDR2 YYNGEE.